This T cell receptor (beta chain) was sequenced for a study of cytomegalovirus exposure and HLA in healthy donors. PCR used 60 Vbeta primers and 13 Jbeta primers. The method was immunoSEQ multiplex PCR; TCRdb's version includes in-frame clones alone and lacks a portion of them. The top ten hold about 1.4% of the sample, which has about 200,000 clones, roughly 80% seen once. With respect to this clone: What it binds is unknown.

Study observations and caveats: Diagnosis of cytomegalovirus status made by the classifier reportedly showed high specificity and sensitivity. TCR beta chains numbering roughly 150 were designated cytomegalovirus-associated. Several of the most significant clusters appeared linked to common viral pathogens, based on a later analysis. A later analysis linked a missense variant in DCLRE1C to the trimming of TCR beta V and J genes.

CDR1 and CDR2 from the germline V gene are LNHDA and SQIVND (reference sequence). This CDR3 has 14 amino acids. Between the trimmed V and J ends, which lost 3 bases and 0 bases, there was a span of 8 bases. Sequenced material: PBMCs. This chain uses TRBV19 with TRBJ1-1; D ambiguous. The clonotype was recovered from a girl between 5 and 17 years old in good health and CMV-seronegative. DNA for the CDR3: TGTGCCAGTAGTATCCTCCAGTTGAACACTGAAGCTTTCTTT. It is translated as CASSILQLNTEAFF.